This T cell receptor beta chain was recovered during a study of T cell responses to AZD1222 COVID-19 vaccine. Whole-study results and caveats: The repertoires were collected only after the peak T cell response. The donor group comprised mostly white British people and more females; the analysis possibly underestimated clonal diversity. Spike-specific TCR depth and breadth grew after two AZD1222 doses. Spike as a whole was targeted by vaccine-associated CD4 TCRs, dominant at 160-218 and 743-854.

V lost 3 bases, J lost 6 bases, and 12 bases lay in between. Germline V CDR1 and CDR2: SGHTA, FQGNSA. The CDR3 runs to 13 residues. Measured with immunoSEQ multiplex PCR; TCRdb has only the in-frame clones, and not every one. The sample holds around 260,000 clones, over 90% seen once. A remark on this clone: The antigen remains unidentified.

V is TRBV7-2 and J is TRBJ2-7; the D gene is possibly TRBD2 (6 bases). The clonotype originates from an adult in good health. The specimen was peripheral blood, collected on day 0 of AZD1222 vaccination. Here the CDR3 reads CASSFGGRLEQYF. In DNA, the CDR3 is TGTGCCAGCAGCTTCGGTGGGAGGCTCGAGCAGTACTTC.